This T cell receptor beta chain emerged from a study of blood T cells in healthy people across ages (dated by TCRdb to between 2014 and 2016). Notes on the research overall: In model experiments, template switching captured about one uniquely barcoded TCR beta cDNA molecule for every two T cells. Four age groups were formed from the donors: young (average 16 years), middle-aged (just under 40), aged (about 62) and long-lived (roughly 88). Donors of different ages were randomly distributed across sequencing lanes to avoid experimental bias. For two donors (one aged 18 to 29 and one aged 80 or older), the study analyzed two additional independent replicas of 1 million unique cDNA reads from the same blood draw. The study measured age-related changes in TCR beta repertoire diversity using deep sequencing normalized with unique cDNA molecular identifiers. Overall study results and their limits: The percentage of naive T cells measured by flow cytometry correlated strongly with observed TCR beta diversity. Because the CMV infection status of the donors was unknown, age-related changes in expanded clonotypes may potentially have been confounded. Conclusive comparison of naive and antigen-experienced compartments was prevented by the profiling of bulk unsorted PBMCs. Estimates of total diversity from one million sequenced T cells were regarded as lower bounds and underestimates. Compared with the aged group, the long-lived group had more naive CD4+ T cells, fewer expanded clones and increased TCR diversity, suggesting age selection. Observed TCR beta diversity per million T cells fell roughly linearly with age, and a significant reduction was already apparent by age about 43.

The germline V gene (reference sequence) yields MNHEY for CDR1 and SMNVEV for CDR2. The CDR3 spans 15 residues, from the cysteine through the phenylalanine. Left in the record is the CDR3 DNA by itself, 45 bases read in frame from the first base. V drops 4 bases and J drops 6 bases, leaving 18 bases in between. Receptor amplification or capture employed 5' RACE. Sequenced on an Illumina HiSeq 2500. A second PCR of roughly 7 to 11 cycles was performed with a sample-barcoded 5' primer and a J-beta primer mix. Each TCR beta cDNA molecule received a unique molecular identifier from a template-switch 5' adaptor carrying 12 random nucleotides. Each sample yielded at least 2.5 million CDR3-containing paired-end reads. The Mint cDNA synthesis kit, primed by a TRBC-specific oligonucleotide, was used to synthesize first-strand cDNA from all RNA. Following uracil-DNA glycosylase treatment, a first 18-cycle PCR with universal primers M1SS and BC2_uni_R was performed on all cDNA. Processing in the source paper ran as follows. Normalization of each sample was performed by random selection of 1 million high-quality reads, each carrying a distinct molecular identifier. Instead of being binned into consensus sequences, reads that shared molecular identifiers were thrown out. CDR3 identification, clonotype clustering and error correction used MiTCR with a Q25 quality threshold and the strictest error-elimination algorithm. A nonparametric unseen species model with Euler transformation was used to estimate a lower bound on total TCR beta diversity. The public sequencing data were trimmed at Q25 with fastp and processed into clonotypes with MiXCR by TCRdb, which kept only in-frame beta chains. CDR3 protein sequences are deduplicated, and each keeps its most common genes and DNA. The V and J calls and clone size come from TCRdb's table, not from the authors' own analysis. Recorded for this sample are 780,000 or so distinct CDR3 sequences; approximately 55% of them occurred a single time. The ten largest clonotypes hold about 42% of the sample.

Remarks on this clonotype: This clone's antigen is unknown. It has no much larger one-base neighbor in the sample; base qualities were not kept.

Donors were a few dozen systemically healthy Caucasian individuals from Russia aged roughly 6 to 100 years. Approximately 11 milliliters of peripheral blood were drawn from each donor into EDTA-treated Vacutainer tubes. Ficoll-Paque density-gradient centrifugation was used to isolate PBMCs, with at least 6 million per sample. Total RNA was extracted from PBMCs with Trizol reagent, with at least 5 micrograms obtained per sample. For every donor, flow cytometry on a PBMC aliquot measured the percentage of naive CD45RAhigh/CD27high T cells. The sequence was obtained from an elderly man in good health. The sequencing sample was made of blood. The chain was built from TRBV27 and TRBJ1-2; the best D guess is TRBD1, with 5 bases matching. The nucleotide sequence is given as TGTGCCAGCAGTTCCTACAGGCAACCCCGCGATGGCTACACCTTC. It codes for CASSSYRQPRDGYTF.